The T cell receptor beta chain described here comes from a study of blood T cell repertoires in COVID-19. CDR3 length: 18 amino acids. Profiled with immunoSEQ multiplex PCR; TCRdb holds only in-frame clones, not every one. The sample shows about 220,000 clones, about four fifths of them seen only once. The sequencing sample was made of peripheral blood. The sequence was collected from a woman aged 55-70 years with acute or convalescent COVID-19. V and J are TRBV21-1 and TRBJ1-1; TRBD1, as called in the table, went unchecked against the DNA. TRBV21-1 is a known pseudogene. CDR3 amino acids: CARIKHVKTGGLNTEAFF. CDR3 coding DNA: TGTGCCAGAATAAAACACGTAAAGACAGGGGGCCTGAACACTGAAGCTTTCTTT.